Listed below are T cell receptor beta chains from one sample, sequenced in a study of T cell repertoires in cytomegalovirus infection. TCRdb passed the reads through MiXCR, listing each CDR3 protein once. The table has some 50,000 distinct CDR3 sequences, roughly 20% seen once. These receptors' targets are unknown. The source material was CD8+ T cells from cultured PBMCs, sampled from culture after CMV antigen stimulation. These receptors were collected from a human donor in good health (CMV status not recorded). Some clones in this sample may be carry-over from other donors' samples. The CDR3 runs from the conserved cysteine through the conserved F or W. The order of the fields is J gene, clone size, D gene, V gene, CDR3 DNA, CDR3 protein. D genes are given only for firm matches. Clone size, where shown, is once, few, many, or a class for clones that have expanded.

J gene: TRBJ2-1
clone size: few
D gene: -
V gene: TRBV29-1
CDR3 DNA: TGCAGCGCCGGGAATGAGCAGTTCTTC
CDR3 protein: CSAGNEQFF

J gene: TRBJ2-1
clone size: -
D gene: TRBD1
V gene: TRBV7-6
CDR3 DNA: TGTGCCAGCAGCTTACGGACAGGGACCTCCTACAATGAGCAGTTCTTC
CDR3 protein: CASSLRTGTSYNEQFF

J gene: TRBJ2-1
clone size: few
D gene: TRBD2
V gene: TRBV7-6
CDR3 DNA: TGTGCCAGCAGCCATAGCGGGGGGGCCTACAATGAGCAGTTCTTC
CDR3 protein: CASSHSGGAYNEQFF

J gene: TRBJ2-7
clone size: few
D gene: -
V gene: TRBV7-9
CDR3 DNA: TGTGCCAGCAGCTTTCAGGGTGATCAGTACTTC
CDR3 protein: CASSFQGDQYF

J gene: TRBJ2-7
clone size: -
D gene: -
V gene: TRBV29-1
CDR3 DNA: TGCATCGTTCTCCCGGACAGCTCCTACGAGCAGTACTTC
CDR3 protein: CIVLPDSSYEQYF

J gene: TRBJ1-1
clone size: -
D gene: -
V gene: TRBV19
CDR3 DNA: TGTGCCAGTAGTATCCTCAGGCGACAGGCTGAAGCTTTCTTT
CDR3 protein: CASSILRRQAEAFF

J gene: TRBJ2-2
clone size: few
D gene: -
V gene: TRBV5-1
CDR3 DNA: TGCGCCAGCAGCTTGAGGGCAGAAAACACCGGGGAGCTGTTTTTT
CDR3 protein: CASSLRAENTGELFF

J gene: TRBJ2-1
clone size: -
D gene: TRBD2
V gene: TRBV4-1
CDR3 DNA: TGCGCCAGCAGCCAGGCGGGGGGGCGACAGGAGCAGTTCTTC
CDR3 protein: CASSQAGGRQEQFF

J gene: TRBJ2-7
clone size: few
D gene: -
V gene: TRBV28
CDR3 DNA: TGTGCCAGCAGCGAGACAGGATTATACGAGCAGTACTTC
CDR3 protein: CASSETGLYEQYF

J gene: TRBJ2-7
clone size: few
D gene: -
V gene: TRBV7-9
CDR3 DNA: TGTGCCAGCAGCTTAGAGGGACGTCACGAGCAGTACTTC
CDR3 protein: CASSLEGRHEQYF

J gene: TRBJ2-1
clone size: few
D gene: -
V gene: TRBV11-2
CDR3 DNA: TGTGCCAGCAGTGGGCGGCGTCACAATGAGCAGTTCTTC
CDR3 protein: CASSGRRHNEQFF

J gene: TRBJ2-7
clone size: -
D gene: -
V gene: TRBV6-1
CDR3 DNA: TGTGCCAGCAGTGAAGCGGCTGGAGCCTACGAGCAGTACTTC
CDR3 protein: CASSEAAGAYEQYF

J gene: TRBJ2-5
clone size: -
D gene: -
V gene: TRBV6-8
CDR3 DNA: TGTGCCAGCAGTTACTCGGGAGAGAGGGAGACCCAGTACTTC
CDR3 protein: CASSYSGERETQYF

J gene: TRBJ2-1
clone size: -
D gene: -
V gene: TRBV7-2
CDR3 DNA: TGTGCCAGCAGCCCCCGAGACAGGTTCCTTGAGCAGTTCTTC
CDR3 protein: CASSPRDRFLEQFF

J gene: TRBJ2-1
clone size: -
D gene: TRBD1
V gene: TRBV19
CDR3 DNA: TGTGCCAGTAGTATACCCCGACAGGGGCTGAATGAGCAGTTCTTC
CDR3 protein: CASSIPRQGLNEQFF

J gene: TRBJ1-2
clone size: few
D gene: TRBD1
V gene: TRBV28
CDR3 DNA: TGTGCCAGCAGTAAGCGGGACAGGAACTACTATGGCTACACCTTC
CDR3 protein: CASSKRDRNYYGYTF

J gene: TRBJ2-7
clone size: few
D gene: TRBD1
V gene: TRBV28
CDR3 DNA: TGTGCCAGCCGGACAGGGCAGGGCCACGAGCAGTACTTC
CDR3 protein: CASRTGQGHEQYF

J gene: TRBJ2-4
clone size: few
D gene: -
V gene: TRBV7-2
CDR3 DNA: TGTGCCAGCAGCTTAAATAAAGCGGAGGGGAACATTCAGTACTTC
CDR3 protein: CASSLNKAEGNIQYF

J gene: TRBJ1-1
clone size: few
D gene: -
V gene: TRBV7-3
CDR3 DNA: TGTGCCAGCAGCTCCCCCTTGATTTCCACCCGGGACACTTGGGACACTGAAGCTTTCTTT
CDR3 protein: CASSSPLISTRDTWDTEAFF

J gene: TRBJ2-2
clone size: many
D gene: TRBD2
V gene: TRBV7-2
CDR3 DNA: TGTGCCAGCAGCTGGCGGGAGGGAGGGAACACCGGGGAGCTGTTTTTT
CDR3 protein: CASSWREGGNTGELFF

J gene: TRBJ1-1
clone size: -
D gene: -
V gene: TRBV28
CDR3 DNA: TGTGCCAGCAGTTGGACTGCTACAGAAGCTTTCTTT
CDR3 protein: CASSWTATEAFF

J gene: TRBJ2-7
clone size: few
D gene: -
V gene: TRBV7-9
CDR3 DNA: TGTGCCAGCAGCCAAGTGGGGGAAGACGAGCAGTACTTC
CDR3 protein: CASSQVGEDEQYF

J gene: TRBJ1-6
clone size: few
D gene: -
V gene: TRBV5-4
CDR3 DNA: TGTGCCAGCAGCGAAGGACCCCCGGGGGTTAATTCACCCCTCCACTTT
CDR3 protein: CASSEGPPGVNSPLHF

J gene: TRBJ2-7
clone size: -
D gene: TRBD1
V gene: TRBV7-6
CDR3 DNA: TGTGCCAGCAGCTCGGCGGAGACAGGGCATCACGAGCAGTACTTC
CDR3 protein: CASSSAETGHHEQYF

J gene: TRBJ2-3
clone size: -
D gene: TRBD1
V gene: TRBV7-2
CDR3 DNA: TGTGCCAGCGACAGGGCTGGGACAGATACGCAGTATTTT
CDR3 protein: CASDRAGTDTQYF

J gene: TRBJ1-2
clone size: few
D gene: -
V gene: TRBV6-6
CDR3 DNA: TGTGCCAGCAGTTCGTTCGTGAGTGGGGAGGATGGCTACACCTTC
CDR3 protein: CASSSFVSGEDGYTF